This section outlines one T cell receptor beta chain sequence together with its context. The antigen it binds to is not known. Per-base quality was not reported, and no clone a single base away is much larger than it. Libraries were made using the immunoSEQ multiplex PCR assay. In its TCRdb copy, this immuneACCESS table keeps in-frame sequences only and misses some clones. Where compared with another copy, unresolved V genes explain less than half of these, and the others have no known cause. For this sample there are about 66,000 clones; around nine tenths appear just once. The biggest ten clones account for around 1.5% of the sample. The sample is drawn from a study of T cell changes during pregnancy in multiple sclerosis (dated by TCRdb to between 2017 and 2020). Background on the whole study: In women with multiple sclerosis, the researchers looked at how the T cell repertoire shifted as pregnancy progressed.

The sequence derives from a female donor with multiple sclerosis, enrolled in a pregnancy study. Here the sequenced sample was peripheral blood, taken in the third trimester of pregnancy.

The CDR3 region has the sequence CASSPETGRNTEAFF. The DNA is TGTGCCAGCTCACCAGAGACAGGGAGGAACACTGAAGCTTTCTTT. Here the chain combines TRBV18 and TRBJ1-1; 7 central bases correspond to TRBD1. Ends trimmed: V by 2 bases, J by 1 base; bases unmatched to a gene: 4. The CDR3 contains 15 residues, cysteine and phenylalanine counted. Only the CDR3 portion is preserved as DNA: 45 bases, with reading frame beginning at the first base. CDR1 and CDR2, per the germline V gene, are KGHSH and LQKENI.